These T cell receptor beta chains were read from a single sample in a study of a mutant IDH1 vaccine in newly diagnosed glioma. The antigens for these receptors are not known. Profiling relied on immunoSEQ multiplex PCR, and the TCRdb table lists in-frame clones only, not all of them. The table has 120,000 or so clones, just under 80% seen once. Specimen: PBMCs, collected from a glioma patient whose treatment included an IDH1 peptide vaccine. Receptors were obtained from a man aged 35 to 55 with glioma. Each CDR3 is given with its conserved first and last residue. The order of the fields is CDR3 protein, J gene, V gene.

CASSLGGLMDRGLEQYF	TRBJ2-7	TRBV7-8
CASSSGFTSSEETQYF	TRBJ2-5	TRBV5-8
CASSRDRGWGEAFF	TRBJ1-1	TRBV6-1
CASSEVSSSGTQYF	TRBJ2-5	TRBV2
CASSGSGPSYEQYF	TRBJ2-7	TRBV6-6
CASSLGQVPGNTIYF	TRBJ1-3	TRBV5-1
CASSQGLEKGVGQETQYF	TRBJ2-5	TRBV4-3
CASSGGQGRPYEQYF	TRBJ2-7	TRBV2
CASGQPQHF	TRBJ1-5	TRBV7-8
CASRSGGPSSYNSPLHF	TRBJ1-6	TRBV7-9
CSAARRSNEKLFF	TRBJ1-4	TRBV29-1
CASSPRGQGPYEQYF	TRBJ2-7	TRBV6-5
CASRDPGSHYGYTF	TRBJ1-2	TRBV7-9
CASSFPGQGVAQYF	TRBJ2-5	TRBV5-6
CASGGSGRGPYNEQFF	TRBJ2-1	TRBV19
CASTKAPFETGNTIYF	TRBJ1-3	TRBV21-1
CAWIRGLRQFF	TRBJ2-1	TRBV30
CSANGVGEQYF	TRBJ2-7	TRBV20-1
CARTRPGPSYEQYF	TRBJ2-7	TRBV12-5
CASSLGEYQETQYF	TRBJ2-5	TRBV7-9
CASSSPAGISNQPQHF	TRBJ1-5	TRBV28
CASRYRPGTGISRSTDTQYF	TRBJ2-3	TRBV5-5
CASSPVHASTDTQYF	TRBJ2-3	TRBV18
CASSANEGFRNSPLHF	TRBJ1-6	TRBV6-1
CASRGQGPGNTIYF	TRBJ1-3	TRBV27
CASSTLTSGRLYEQYF	TRBJ2-7	TRBV5-4
CASLTGGNEQYF	TRBJ2-7	TRBV28
CASRKGQGFENEQFF	TRBJ2-1	TRBV5-4
CASSPLDRSNQETQYF	TRBJ2-5	TRBV13
CASSASGRGFYEQFF	TRBJ2-1	TRBV7-2
CASRQTGTSGRSAGELFF	TRBJ2-2	TRBV7-9
CASSQGGGQGGSYSNQPQHF	TRBJ1-5	TRBV14
CASSPDRRYGYTF	TRBJ1-2	TRBV18
CASSVGQGYEQYF	TRBJ2-7	TRBV7-6
CASSGGTSGRTDTQYF	TRBJ2-3	TRBV2
CASSLAGSGQETQYF	TRBJ2-5	TRBV5-1
CASSLEGQTPARAWQYF	TRBJ2-7	TRBV5-1
CASSSGTSRKYNEQFF	TRBJ2-1	TRBV5-1
CASSQDFILEGRETQYF	TRBJ2-5	TRBV4-3
CASRLAGVLGGELFF	TRBJ2-2	TRBV27
CASSPQYQSSYEQYF	TRBJ2-7	TRBV18
CAWSRGNYGYTF	TRBJ1-2	TRBV30
CASRPGTGATGELFF	TRBJ2-2	TRBV27
CSVEGGPAAGGYNEQFF	TRBJ2-1	TRBV29-1
CASSEGGVNPYEQYF	NA	TRBV2
CASSLEDGYTF	TRBJ1-2	TRBV7-2
CASRGLEDYEQYF	TRBJ2-7	TRBV19
CASSLASRLAGFYEQYF	TRBJ2-7	TRBV7-2
CASSIGQAVPQSTEAFF	TRBJ1-1	TRBV19
CASSPRLAGVRSYTDTQYF	TRBJ2-3	TRBV5-6